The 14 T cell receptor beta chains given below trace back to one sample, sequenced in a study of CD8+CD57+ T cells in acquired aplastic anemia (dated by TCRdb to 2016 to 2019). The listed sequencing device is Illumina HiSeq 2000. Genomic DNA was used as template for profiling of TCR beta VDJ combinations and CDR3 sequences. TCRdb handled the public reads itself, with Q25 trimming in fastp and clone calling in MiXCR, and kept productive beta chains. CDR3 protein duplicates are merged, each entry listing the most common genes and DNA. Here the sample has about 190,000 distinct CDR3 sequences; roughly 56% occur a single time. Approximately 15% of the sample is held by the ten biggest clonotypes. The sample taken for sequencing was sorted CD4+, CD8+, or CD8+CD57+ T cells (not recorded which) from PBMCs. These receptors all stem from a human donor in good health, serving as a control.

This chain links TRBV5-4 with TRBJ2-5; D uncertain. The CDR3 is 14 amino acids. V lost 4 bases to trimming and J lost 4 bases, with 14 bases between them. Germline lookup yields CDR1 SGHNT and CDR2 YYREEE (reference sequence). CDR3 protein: CASSSYSRRETQYF. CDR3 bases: TGTGCCAGCAGCAGTTACTCGAGGCGAGAGACCCAGTACTTC.

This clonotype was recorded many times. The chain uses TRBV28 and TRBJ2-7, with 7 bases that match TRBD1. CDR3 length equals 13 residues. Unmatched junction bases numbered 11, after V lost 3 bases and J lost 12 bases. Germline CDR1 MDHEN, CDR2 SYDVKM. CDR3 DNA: TGTGCCAGCAGTTTGGGCCCCGGGACAGCCACGTACTTC. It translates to CASSLGPGTATYF. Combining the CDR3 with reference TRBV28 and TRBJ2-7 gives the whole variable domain DVKVTQSSRYLVKRTGEKVFLECVQDMDHENMFWYRQDPGLGLRLIYFSYDVKMKEKGDIPEGYSVSREKKERFSLILESASTNQTSMYLCASSLGPGTATYFGPGTRLTVT.

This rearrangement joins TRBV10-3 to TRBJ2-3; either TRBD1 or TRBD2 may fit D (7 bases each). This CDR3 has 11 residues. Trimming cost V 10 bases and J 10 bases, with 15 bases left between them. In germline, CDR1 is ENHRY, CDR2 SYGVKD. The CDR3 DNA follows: TGTGCCACAGGGGGAGGGAGGGCGCAGTATTTT. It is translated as CATGGGRAQYF.

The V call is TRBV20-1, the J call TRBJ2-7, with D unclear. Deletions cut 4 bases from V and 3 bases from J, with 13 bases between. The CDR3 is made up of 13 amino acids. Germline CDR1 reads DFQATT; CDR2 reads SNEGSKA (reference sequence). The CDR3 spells CSAKDQSRYEQYF. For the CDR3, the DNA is TGCAGTGCTAAGGACCAGTCCCGCTACGAGCAGTACTTC.

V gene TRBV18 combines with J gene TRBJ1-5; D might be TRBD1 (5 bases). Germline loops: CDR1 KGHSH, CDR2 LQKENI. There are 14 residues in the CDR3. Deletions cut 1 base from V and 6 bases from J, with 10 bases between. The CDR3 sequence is CASSPQGGGQPQHF. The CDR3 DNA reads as TGTGCCAGCTCACCACAGGGTGGGGGTCAGCCCCAGCATTTT.

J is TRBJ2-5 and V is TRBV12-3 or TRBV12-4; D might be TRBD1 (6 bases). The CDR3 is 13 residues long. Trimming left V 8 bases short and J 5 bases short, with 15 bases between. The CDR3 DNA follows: TGTGCCAGCTCCGGACAGACCCGGGAGACCCAGTACTTC. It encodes CASSGQTRETQYF.

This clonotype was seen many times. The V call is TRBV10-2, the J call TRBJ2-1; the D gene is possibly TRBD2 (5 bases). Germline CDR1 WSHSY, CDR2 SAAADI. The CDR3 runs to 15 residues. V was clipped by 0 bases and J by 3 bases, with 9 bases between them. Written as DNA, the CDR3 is TGCGCCAGCAGTGAGTCACTAGGGTACTACAATGAGCAGTTCTTC. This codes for CASSESLGYYNEQFF.

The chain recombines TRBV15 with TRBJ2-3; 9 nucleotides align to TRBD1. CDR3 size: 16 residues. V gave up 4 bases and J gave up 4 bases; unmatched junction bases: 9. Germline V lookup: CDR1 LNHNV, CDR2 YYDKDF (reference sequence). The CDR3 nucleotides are TGTGCCACCAGCACCCCGGGGGGACAGGGTCCAGATACGCAGTATTTT. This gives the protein CATSTPGGQGPDTQYF.

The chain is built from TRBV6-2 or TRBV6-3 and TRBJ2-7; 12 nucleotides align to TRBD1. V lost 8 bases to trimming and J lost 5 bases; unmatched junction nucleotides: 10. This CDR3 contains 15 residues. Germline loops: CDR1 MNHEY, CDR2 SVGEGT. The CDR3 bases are TGTGCCAGCGGGACAGGGGGCATAGTCCTCGACGAGCAGTACTTC. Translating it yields CASGTGGIVLDEQYF.

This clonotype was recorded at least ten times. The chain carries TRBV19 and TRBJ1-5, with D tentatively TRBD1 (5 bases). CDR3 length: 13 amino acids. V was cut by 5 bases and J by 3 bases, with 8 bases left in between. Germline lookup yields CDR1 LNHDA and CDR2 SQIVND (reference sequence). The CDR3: CASSQGYNQPQHF. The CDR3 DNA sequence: TGTGCCAGTAGTCAGGGCTACAATCAGCCCCAGCATTTT.

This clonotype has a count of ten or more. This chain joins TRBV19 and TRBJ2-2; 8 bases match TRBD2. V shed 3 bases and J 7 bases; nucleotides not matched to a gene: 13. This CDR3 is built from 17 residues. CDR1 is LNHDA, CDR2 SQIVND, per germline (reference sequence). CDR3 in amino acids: CASSISTSRGGHGELFF. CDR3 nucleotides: TGTGCCAGTAGTATTTCCACTAGCCGGGGGGGCCACGGGGAGCTGTTTTTT. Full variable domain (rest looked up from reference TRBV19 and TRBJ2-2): DGGITQSPKYLFRKEGQNVTLSCEQNLNHDAMYWYRQDPGQGLRLIYYSQIVNDFQKGDIAEGYSVSREKKESFPLTVTSAQKNPTAFYLCASSISTSRGGHGELFFGEGSRLTVL.

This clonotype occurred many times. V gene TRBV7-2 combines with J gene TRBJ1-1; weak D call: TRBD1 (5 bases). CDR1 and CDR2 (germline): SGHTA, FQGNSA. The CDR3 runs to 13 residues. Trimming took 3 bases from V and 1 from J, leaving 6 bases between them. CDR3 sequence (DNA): TGTGCCAGCAGCTTTCAGGGGAACACTGAAGCTTTCTTT. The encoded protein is CASSFQGNTEAFF.

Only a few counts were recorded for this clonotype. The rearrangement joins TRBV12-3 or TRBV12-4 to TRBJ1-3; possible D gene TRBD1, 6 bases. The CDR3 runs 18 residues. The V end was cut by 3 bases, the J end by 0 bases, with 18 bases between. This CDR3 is CASSFRGNSGSSGNTIYF. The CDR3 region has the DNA TGTGCCAGCAGTTTTAGGGGGAATTCGGGTAGCTCTGGAAACACCATATATTTT.

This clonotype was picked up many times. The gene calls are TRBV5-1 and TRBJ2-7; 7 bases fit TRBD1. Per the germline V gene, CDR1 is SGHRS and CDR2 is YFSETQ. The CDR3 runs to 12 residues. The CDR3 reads CAGGCWDYEQYF. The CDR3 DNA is TGCGCAGGGGGCTGTTGGGACTACGAGCAGTACTTC.